The 20 T cell receptor beta chains in this list originate from one sample, sequenced in a study of blood T cell repertoires in COVID-19. Libraries were prepared by immunoSEQ multiplex PCR; TCRdb keeps only in-frame clonotypes and omits some of them. Of about 210,000 clones listed, 75% to 90% are singletons. The specimen sequenced was PBMCs or T cells enriched from blood (not recorded which). All receptors come from a man aged 40-49 years who had recovered from COVID-19.

V usage is TRBV7-6 and J usage is TRBJ2-5; the match to TRBD2 covers 10 bases. J was trimmed by 1 base and V by 3 bases; bases with no gene match: 2. This CDR3 is built from 15 residues. Germline V gene data show CDR1 as SGHVS and CDR2 as FNYEAQ. The CDR3 region has the DNA TGTGCCAGCAGCTTGACTAGCGGGTTCCAAGAGACCCAGTACTTC. Translating it yields CASSLTSGFQETQYF.

V usage is TRBV5-1 and J usage is TRBJ1-4; 10 nucleotides line up with TRBD1. The CDR3 is 15 residues long. Germline V CDR1 and CDR2: SGHRS, YFSETQ. V trimming: 2 bases; J trimming: 6 bases; junction bases outside the gene matches: 4. DNA for the CDR3: TGCGCCAGCAGCTTACGTGGGACAGGGGATGAAAAACTGTTTTTT. It codes for CASSLRGTGDEKLFF.

This clone was found a few times. The rearrangement links TRBV2 to TRBJ1-6; 7 bases line up with TRBD1. Trimming at V came to 7 bases and at J to 6 bases, leaving 6 bases not matched to a gene. Germline-derived CDR1 and CDR2 are SNHLY and FYNNEI. The CDR3 is made up of 14 amino acids. CDR3 sequence: CASKTGTANSPLHF. The CDR3 region has the DNA TGTGCCAGCAAAACCGGGACAGCTAATTCACCCCTCCACTTT.

This rearrangement joins TRBV7-6 to TRBJ1-2; perhaps TRBD1 as D (6 bases). CDR3 length: 15 amino acids. V was shortened by 4 bases and J by 0 bases, with 12 bases between the two germline ends. Per the germline V gene, CDR1 is SGHVS and CDR2 is FNYEAQ. As DNA, the CDR3 is TGTGCCAGCAGCTGGACAGCAAACCCTAACTATGGCTACACCTTC. The encoded protein is CASSWTANPNYGYTF.

The genes are TRBV11-2 and TRBJ1-2; no reliable D call. V lost 4 bases and J lost 4, with 7 bases in between. CDR1 is SGHAT, CDR2 FQNNGV, per germline. The CDR3 runs 12 residues. The CDR3 DNA reads TGTGCCAGCAGCTCCCAGCGCTATGGCTACACCTTC. It codes for CASSSQRYGYTF.

This clone has just a few counts. The chain combines TRBV4-2 with TRBJ2-7; 10 nucleotides agree with TRBD2. Per the germline V gene, CDR1 is LGHNA and CDR2 is YNFKEQ. The CDR3 loop spans 15 amino acids. Trimming took 1 base from V and 6 from J; bases not matched to a gene: 6. The CDR3 spells CASSQGSSGSPEQYF. The DNA for the CDR3 is TGTGCCAGCAGCCAAGGTTCTAGCGGGAGTCCCGAGCAGTACTTC.

This chain connects TRBV19 to TRBJ1-2, with 9 bases fitting TRBD1. CDR1 LNHDA and CDR2 SQIVND come from the germline V gene (reference sequence). V dropped 5 bases and J dropped 3; count of bases not matched to a gene: 4. The CDR3 is 14 amino acids. The CDR3 DNA reads TGTGCCAGTAGTGGGACAGGGATCTACTATGGCTACACCTTC. Residues: CASSGTGIYYGYTF.

V usage is TRBV10-3 and J usage is TRBJ1-2, with TRBD1 identical over 9 bases. Trimming at V came to 1 base and at J to 2 bases, leaving 2 bases not matched to a gene. CDR1 is ENHRY, CDR2 SYGVKD, per germline. The CDR3 is 15 residues long. The CDR3 here is CAISELGTGNYGYTF. DNA of the CDR3: TGTGCCATCAGTGAGTTAGGGACAGGGAACTATGGCTACACCTTC.

This clone was seen a few times. In DNA, the CDR3 is TGCGCCAGCAGCTTGCGGCGGGACGAGCAGTACTTC. It codes for CASSLRRDEQYF. The rearrangement joins TRBV4-1 to TRBJ2-7; tentative D call: TRBD2 (5 bases). Trimming stripped 5 bases from V and 5 bases from J, with 10 bases between. Germline V gene lookup returns CDR1 MGHRA and CDR2 YSYEKL. The CDR3 covers 12 residues.

The chain recombines TRBV10-3 with TRBJ1-1; D possibly corresponds to TRBD1 (6 bases). In germline, CDR1 is ENHRY, CDR2 SYGVKD. CDR3 length: 16 amino acids. Trimming stripped 7 bases from V and 7 bases from J, with 25 bases between. In DNA, the CDR3 is TGTGCCATCAATACCCGAGGGACGGGGGGCGCAAATGAAGCTTTCTTT. Protein: CAINTRGTGGANEAFF.

The V call is TRBV11-2, the J call TRBJ2-7; 7 bases are a match to TRBD1. The germline gives CDR1 SGHAT, CDR2 FQNNGV. Trimming at V came to 1 base and at J to 1 base, leaving 4 bases not matched to a gene. The CDR3 covers 15 residues. The CDR3 DNA follows: TGTGCCAGCAGCTTAGCAAGGGGGCCGTCCTACGAGCAGTACTTC. Translated, it gives CASSLARGPSYEQYF.

This clone has a single count. This chain links TRBV6-6 with TRBJ1-1; TRBD1 matches 8 bases. Germline loops: CDR1 MNHNY, CDR2 SVGAGI (reference sequence). CDR3 length: 17 amino acids. Trimming at V came to 5 bases and at J to 1 base, leaving 12 bases not matched to a gene. The CDR3 sequence: CASSLPGTGHWNTEAFF. DNA of the CDR3: TGTGCCAGCAGTCTTCCGGGGACAGGACATTGGAACACTGAAGCTTTCTTT.

This clone was detected only once. This sequence joins TRBV5-1 and TRBJ2-7; 13 bases are a match to TRBD2. The CDR3 covers 16 residues. Germline V CDR1 and CDR2: SGHRS, YFSETQ. The V segment lost 4 bases and the J segment 4 bases; nucleotides outside the gene matches: 8. CDR3 bases: TGCGCCAGCAGCCTCCGACTAGCGGGAGGACCTTACGAGCAGTACTTC. This gives the protein CASSLRLAGGPYEQYF.

The chain couples TRBV19 to TRBJ1-2; a weak D match, TRBD1 (6 bases). CDR3 length equals 18 residues. Per germline, CDR1 LNHDA and CDR2 SQIVND (reference sequence). V gave up 9 bases and J gave up 4 bases, with 30 bases separating them. The CDR3 reads CASAPGAGATGAIYGYTF. The CDR3 region has the DNA TGTGCCAGCGCCCCAGGGGCAGGGGCAACCGGGGCCATCTATGGCTACACCTTC.

This chain uses TRBV10-3 with TRBJ1-2, with 8 nucleotides matching TRBD1. The CDR3 sequence is 14 residues long. V lost 3 bases and J lost 4; bases outside the gene matches: 4. CDR1 is ENHRY and CDR2 is SYGVKD in the germline V gene. CDR3 sequence: CAISDAGTGYGYTF. The CDR3 DNA reads as TGTGCCATCAGTGATGCCGGGACAGGCTATGGCTACACCTTC.

The chain has TRBV19 and TRBJ1-1; D might be TRBD1 (5 bases). CDR1 and CDR2 (germline): LNHDA, SQIVND (reference sequence). The germline V and J ends were trimmed by 7 bases and 0 bases, with 12 bases remaining between them. The CDR3 covers 14 residues. The CDR3 region has the DNA TGTGCCAGTACCTTCGGGACTGTGAACACTGAAGCTTTCTTT. Its translation: CASTFGTVNTEAFF.

The chain is built from TRBV5-3 and TRBJ2-7, with D unclear. TRBV5-3 carries the ORF label, with uncertain function. V was cut by 4 bases and J by 13 bases, with 18 bases left in between. The CDR3 loop spans 12 amino acids. CDR3 bases: TGTGCCAGAAGCCCCCCGAGGAGCCCTCGCTACTTC. This translates into CARSPPRSPRYF.

The count of this clone is one. This sequence joins TRBV20-1 and TRBJ1-1, with D maybe TRBD1 (6 bases). CDR3 length: 14 amino acids. The germline CDR1 and CDR2 sequences are DFQATT and SNEGSKA (reference sequence). V lost 3 bases and J 1 base, leaving 12 bases between the germline ends. CDR3 bases: TGCAGTGCTAGTCCGGGACACCGGAACACTGAAGCTTTCTTT. This sequence encodes CSASPGHRNTEAFF.

The V call is TRBV12-5, the J call TRBJ2-1; 10 nucleotides match TRBD2. V lost 4 bases to trimming and J lost 0 bases; unmatched junction nucleotides: 6. The germline gives CDR1 LGHNT, CDR2 FRNRAP. The CDR3 contains 17 residues. The CDR3 region is CASGSTIAGGSYNEQFF. The CDR3 nucleotides are TGTGCTAGTGGTTCCACCATAGCGGGAGGCTCCTACAATGAGCAGTTCTTC.

The chain recombines TRBV7-2 with TRBJ2-3, with TRBD1 as a possible D gene (6 bases). Germline lookup yields CDR1 SGHTA and CDR2 FQGNSA. This CDR3 contains 16 residues. V lost 2 bases and J lost 1, with 13 bases in between. CDR3 in DNA: TGTGCCAGCAGCTTACGACAGGCGCGGGGCACAGATACGCAGTATTTT. This codes for CASSLRQARGTDTQYF.